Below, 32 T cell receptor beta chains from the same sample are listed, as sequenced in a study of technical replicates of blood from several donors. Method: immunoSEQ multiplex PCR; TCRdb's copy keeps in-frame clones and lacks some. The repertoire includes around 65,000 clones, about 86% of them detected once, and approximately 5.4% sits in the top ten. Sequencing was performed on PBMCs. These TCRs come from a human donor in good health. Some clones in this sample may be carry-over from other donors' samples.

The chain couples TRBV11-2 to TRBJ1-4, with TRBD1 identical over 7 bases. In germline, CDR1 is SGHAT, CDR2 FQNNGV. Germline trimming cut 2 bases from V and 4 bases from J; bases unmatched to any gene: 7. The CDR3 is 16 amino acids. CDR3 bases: TGTGCCAGCAGCTTATTGGGACAGAGCCTTAATGAAAAACTGTTTTTT. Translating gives CASSLLGQSLNEKLFF.

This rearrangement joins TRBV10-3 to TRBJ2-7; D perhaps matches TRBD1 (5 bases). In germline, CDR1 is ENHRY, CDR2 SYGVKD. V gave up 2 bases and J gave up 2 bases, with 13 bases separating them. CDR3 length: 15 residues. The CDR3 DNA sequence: TGTGCCATCAGTGAGGGGGCTGACAGACCCTACGAGCAGTACTTC. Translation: CAISEGADRPYEQYF.

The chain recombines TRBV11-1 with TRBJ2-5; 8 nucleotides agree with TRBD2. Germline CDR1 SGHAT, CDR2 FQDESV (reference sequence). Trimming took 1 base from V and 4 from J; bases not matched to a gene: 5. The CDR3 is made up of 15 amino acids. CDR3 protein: CASSLGGRSGETQYF. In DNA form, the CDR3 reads TGTGCCAGCAGCTTAGGCGGGAGGTCGGGAGAGACCCAGTACTTC.

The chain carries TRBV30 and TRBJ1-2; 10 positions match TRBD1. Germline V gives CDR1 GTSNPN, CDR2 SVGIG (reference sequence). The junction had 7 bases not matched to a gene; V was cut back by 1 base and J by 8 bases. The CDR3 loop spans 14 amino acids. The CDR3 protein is CAWSGGTGDGGYTF. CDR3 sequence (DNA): TGTGCCTGGAGTGGAGGGACAGGGGACGGCGGCTACACCTTC.

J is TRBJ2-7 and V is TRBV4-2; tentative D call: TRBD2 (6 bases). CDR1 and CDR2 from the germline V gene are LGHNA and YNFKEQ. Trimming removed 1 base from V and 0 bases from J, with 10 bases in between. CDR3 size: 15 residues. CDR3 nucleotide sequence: TGTGCCAGCAGCCAAGGCGGGACCGACTCCTACGAGCAGTACTTC. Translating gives CASSQGGTDSYEQYF.

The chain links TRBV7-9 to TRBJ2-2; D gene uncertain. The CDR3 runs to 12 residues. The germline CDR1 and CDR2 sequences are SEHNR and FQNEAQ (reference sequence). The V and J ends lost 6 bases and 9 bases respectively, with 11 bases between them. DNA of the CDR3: TGTGCCAGCAGTCAACTACCGTGGGAGCTGTTTTTT. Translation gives CASSQLPWELFF.

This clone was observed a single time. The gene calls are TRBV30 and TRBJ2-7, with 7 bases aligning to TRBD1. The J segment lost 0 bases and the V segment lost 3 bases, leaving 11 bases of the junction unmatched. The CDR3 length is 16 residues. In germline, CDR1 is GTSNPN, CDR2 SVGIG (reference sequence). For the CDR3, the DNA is TGTGCCTGGAGCCGGGGTGGACAGGTCTACTCCTACGAGCAGTACTTC. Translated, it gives CAWSRGGQVYSYEQYF.

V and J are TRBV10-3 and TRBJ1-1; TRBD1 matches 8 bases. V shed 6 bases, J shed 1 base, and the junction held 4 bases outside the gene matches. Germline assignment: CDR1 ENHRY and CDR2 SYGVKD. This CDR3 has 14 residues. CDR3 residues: CAIRRGQENTEAFF. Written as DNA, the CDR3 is TGTGCCATCAGGAGGGGACAGGAGAACACTGAAGCTTTCTTT.

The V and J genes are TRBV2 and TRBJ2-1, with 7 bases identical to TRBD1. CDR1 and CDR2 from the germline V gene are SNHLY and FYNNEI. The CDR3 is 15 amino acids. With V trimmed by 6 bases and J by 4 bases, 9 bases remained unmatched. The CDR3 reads CASSAQGIQYNEQFF. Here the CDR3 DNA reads TGTGCCAGCAGCGCACAGGGGATCCAGTACAATGAGCAGTTCTTC.

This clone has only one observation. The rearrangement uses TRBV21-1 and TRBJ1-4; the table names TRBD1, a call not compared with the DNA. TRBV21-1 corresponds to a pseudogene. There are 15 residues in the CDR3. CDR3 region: CASSFRQVGKEKLFF. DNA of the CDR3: TGTGCCAGCAGCTTCCGACAGGTGGGTAAGGAAAAACTGTTTTTT.

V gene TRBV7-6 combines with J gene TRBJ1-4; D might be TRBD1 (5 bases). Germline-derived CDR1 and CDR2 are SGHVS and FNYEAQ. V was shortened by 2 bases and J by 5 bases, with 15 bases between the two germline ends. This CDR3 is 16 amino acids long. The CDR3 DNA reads TGTGCCAGCAGCTTAAGTTCCGGACAACGGAATGAAAAACTGTTTTTT. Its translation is CASSLSSGQRNEKLFF.

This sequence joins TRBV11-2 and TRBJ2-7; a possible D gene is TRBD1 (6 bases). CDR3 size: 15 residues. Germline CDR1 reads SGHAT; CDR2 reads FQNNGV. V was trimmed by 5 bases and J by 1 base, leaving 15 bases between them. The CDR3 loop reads CASSPRTDTSYEQYF. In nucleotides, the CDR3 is TGTGCCAGCAGCCCGCGGACAGACACTTCCTACGAGCAGTACTTC.

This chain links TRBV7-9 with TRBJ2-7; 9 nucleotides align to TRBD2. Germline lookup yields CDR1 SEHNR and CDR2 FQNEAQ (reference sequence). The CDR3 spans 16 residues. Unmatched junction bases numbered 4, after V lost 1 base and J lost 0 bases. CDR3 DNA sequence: TGTGCCAGCAGCTTAGAACCTAGCGGGACCTCCTACGAGCAGTACTTC. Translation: CASSLEPSGTSYEQYF. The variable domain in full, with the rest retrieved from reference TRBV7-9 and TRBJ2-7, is DTGVSQNPRHKITKRGQNVTFRCDPISEHNRLYWYRQTLGQGPEFLTYFQNEAQLEKSRLLSDRFSAERPKGSFSTLEIQRTEQGDSAMYLCASSLEPSGTSYEQYFGPGTRLTVT.

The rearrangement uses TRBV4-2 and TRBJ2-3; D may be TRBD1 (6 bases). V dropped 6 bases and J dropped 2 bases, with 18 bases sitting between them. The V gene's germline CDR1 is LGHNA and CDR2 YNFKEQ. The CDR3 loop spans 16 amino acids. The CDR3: CASRQGWGANTDTQYF. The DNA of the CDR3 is TGTGCCAGCAGGCAGGGGTGGGGAGCCAACACAGATACGCAGTATTTT.

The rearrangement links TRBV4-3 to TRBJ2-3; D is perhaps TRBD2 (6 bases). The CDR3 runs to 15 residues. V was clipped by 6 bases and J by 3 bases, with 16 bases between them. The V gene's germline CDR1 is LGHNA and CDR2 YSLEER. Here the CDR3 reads CASRSQAGRTDTQYF. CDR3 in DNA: TGCGCCAGCAGGTCCCAGGCGGGGAGAACAGATACGCAGTATTTT.

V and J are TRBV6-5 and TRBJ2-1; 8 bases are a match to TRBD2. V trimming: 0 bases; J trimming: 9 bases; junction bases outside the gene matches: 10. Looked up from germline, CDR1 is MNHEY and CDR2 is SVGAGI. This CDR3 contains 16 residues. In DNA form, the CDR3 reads TGTGCCAGCAGTTACTCAACTAGCGGAGGGGGGGGTGAGCAGTTCTTC. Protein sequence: CASSYSTSGGGGEQFF.

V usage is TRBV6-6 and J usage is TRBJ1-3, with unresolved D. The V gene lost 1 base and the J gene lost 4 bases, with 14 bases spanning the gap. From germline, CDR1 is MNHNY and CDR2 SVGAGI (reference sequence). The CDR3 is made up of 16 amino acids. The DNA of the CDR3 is TGTGCCAGCAGTTACTACATGGAGGGATCCGGAAACACCATATATTTT. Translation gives CASSYYMEGSGNTIYF.

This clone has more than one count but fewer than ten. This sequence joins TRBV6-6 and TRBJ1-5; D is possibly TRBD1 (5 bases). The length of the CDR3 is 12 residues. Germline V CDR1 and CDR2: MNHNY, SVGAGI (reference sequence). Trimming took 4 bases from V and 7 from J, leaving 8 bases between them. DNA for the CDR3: TGTGCCAGCAGTTTCGGGGGGCAGCCCCAGCATTTT. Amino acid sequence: CASSFGGQPQHF.

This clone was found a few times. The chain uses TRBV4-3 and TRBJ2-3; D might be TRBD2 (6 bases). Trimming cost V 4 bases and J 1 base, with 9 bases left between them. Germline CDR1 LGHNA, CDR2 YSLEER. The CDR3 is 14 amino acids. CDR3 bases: TGCGCCAGCAGCCCGGGACTGCGCACAGATACGCAGTATTTT. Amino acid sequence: CASSPGLRTDTQYF.

This chain's CDR3 is CASSAWTGGNGYTF. CDR3 sequence (DNA): TGCGCCAGCAGCGCCTGGACAGGAGGAAATGGCTACACCTTC. The genes are TRBV5-1 and TRBJ1-2; 7 nucleotides agree with TRBD1. In germline, CDR1 is SGHRS, CDR2 YFSETQ. The CDR3 extends over 14 amino acids. V was clipped by 4 bases and J by 6 bases; unmatched bases: 9.

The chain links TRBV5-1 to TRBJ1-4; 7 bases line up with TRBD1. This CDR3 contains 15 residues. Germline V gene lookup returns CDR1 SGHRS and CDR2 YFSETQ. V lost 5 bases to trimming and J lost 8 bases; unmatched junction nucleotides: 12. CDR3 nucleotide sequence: TGCGCCAGCAGTCACGCAGGGGGGCACGCGGAAAAACTGTTTTTT. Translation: CASSHAGGHAEKLFF.

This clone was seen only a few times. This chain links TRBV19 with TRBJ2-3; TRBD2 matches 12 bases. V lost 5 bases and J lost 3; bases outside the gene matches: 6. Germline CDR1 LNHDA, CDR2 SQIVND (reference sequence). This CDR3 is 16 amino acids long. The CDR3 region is CASSPTSGSKTDTQYF. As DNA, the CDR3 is TGTGCCAGTAGTCCGACTAGCGGGAGTAAAACAGATACGCAGTATTTT.

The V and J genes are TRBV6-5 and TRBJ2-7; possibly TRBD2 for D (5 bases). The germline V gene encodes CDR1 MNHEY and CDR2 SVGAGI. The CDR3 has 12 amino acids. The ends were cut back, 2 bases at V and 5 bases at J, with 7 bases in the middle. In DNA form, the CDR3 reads TGTGCCAGCAGTTACCCGGGGAACGAGCAGTACTTC. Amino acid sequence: CASSYPGNEQYF.

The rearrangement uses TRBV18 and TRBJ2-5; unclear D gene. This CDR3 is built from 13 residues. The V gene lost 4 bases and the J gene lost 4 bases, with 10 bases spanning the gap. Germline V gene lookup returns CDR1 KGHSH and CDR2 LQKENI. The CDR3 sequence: CASSLSRLETQYF. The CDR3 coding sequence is TGTGCCAGCTCACTGTCGAGATTAGAGACCCAGTACTTC.

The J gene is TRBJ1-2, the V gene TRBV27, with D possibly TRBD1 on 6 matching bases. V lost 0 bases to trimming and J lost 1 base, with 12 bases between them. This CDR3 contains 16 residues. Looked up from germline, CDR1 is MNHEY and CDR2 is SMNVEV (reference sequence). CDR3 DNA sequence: TGTGCCAGCAGTTTATCCCGGGGGGCGAATAACTATGGCTACACCTTC. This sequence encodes CASSLSRGANNYGYTF.

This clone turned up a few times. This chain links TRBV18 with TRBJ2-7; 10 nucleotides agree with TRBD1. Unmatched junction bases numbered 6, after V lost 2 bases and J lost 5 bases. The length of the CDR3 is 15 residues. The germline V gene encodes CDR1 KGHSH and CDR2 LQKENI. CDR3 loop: CASSPTRDRGHEQYF. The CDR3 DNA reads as TGTGCCAGCTCACCAACACGGGACAGGGGACACGAGCAGTACTTC.

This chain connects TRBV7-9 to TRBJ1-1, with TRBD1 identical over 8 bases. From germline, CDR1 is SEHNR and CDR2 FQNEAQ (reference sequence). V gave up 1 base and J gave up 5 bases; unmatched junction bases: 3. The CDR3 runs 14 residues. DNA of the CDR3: TGTGCCAGCAGCTTAGACAGGGGGGTGACTGAAGCTTTCTTT. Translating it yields CASSLDRGVTEAFF.

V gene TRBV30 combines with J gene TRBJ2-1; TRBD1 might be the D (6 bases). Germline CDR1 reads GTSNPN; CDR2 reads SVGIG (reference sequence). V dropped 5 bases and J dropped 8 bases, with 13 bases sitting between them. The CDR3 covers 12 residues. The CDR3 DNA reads TGTGCCTGGCGGGACAACCGGGATGAGCAGTTCTTC. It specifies CAWRDNRDEQFF. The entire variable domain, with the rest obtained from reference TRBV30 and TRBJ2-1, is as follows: SQTIHQWPATLVQPVGSPLSLECTVEGTSNPNLYWYRQAAGRGLQLLFYSVGIGQISSEVPQNLSASRPQDRQFILSSKKLLLSDSGFYLCAWRDNRDEQFFGPGTRLTVL.

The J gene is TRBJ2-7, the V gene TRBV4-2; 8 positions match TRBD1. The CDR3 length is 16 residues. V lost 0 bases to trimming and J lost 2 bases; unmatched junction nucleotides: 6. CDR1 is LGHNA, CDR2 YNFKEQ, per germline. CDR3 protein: CASSQDWQGAPYEQYF. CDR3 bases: TGTGCCAGCAGCCAAGATTGGCAGGGGGCGCCCTACGAGCAGTACTTC.

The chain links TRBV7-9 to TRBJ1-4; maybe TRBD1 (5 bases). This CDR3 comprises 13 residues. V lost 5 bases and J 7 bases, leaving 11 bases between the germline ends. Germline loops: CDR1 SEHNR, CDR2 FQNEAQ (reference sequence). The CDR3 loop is CASSTRQSEKLFF. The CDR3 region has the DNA TGTGCCAGCAGCACCAGACAGAGTGAAAAACTGTTTTTT. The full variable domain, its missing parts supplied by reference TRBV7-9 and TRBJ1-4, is DTGVSQNPRHKITKRGQNVTFRCDPISEHNRLYWYRQTLGQGPEFLTYFQNEAQLEKSRLLSDRFSAERPKGSFSTLEIQRTEQGDSAMYLCASSTRQSEKLFFGSGTQLSVL.

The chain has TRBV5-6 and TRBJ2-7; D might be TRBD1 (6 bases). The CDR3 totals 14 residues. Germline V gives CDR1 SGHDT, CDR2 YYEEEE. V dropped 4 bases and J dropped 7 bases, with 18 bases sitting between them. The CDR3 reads CASSREQGLGEQYF. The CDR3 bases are TGTGCCAGCAGCCGCGAACAGGGTCTGGGGGAGCAGTACTTC. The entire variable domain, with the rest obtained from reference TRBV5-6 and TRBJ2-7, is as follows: DAGVTQSPTHLIKTRGQQVTLRCSPKSGHDTVSWYQQALGQGPQFIFQYYEEEERQRGNFPDRFSGHQFPNYSSELNVNALLLGDSALYLCASSREQGLGEQYFGPGTRLTVT.

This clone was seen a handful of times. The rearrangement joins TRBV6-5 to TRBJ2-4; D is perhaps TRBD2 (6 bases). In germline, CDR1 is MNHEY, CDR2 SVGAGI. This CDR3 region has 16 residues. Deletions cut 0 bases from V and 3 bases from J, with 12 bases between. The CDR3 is CASSYSGGPGKNIQYF. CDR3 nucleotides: TGTGCCAGCAGTTACTCCGGAGGGCCGGGCAAAAACATTCAGTACTTC.